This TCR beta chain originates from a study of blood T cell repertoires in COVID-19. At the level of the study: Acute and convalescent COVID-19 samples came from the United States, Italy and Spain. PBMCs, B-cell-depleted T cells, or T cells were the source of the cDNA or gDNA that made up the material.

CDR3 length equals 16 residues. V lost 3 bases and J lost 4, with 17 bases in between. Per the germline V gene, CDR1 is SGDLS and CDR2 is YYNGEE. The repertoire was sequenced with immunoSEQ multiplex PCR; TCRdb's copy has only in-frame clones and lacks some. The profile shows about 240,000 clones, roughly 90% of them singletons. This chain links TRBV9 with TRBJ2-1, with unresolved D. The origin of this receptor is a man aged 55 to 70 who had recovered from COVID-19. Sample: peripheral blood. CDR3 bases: TGTGCCAGCAGCGCAGGAATACAGACAACGTACAATGAGCAGTTCTTC. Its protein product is CASSAGIQTTYNEQFF.